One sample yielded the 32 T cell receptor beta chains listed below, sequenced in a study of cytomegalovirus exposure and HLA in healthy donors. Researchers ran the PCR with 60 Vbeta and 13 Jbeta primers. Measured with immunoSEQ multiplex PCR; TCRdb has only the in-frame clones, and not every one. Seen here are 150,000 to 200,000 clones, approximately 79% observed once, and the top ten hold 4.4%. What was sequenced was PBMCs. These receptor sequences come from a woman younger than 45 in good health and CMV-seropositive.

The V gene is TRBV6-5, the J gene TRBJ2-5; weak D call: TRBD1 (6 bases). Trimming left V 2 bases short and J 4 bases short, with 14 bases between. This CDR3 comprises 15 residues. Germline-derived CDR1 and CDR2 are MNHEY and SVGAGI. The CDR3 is CASSYDRPTAETQYF. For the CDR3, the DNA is TGTGCCAGCAGTTACGACAGGCCAACGGCAGAGACCCAGTACTTC.

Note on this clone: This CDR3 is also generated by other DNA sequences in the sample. The CDR3 DNA reads TGCAGCGTTGAGGCAGGGTACGAGCAGTACTTC. Translation: CSVEAGYEQYF. V usage is TRBV29-1 and J usage is TRBJ2-7; TRBD1 might be the D (5 bases). Trimming pared 3 bases from V and 4 bases from J, leaving 7 bases between. Germline lookup yields CDR1 SQVTM and CDR2 ANQGSEA. This CDR3 contains 11 residues.

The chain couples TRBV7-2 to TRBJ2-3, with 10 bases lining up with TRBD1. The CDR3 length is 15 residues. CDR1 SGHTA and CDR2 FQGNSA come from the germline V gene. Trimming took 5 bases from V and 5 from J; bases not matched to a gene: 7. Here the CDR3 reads CASSPRGQGGDTQYF. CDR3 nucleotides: TGTGCCAGCAGCCCCCGAGGACAGGGGGGAGATACGCAGTATTTT.

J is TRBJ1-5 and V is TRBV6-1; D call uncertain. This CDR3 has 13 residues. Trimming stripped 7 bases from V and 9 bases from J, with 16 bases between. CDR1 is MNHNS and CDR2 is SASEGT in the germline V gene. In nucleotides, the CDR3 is TGTGCCAGCACGGAGGGAGGGTTTCGGCCCCAGCATTTT. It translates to CASTEGGFRPQHF.

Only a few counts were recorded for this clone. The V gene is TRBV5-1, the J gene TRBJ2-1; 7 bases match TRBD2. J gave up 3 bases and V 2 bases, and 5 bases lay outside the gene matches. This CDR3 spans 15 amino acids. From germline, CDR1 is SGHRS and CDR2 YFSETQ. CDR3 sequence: CASSFSSGGYNEQFF. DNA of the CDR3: TGCGCCAGCAGCTTCTCTAGCGGAGGCTACAATGAGCAGTTCTTC.

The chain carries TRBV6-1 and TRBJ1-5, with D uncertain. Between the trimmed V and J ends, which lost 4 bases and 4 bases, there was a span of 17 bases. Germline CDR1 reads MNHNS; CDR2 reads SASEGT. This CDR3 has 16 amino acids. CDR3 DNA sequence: TGTGCCAGCAGTGCAAGAAGGACGGGAGAAAATCAGCCCCAGCATTTT. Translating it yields CASSARRTGENQPQHF.

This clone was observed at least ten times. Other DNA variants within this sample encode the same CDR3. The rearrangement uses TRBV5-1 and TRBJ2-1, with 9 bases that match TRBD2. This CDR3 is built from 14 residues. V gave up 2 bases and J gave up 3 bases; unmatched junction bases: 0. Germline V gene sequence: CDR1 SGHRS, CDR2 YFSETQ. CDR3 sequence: CASSFSGSYNEQFF. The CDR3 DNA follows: TGCGCCAGCAGCTTTAGCGGGAGCTACAATGAGCAGTTCTTC.

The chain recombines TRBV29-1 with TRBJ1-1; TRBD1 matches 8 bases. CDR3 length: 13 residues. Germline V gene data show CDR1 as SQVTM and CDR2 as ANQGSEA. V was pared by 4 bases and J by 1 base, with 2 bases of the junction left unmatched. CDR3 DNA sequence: TGCAGCGTTGGAACAGGGGGGAACACTGAAGCTTTCTTT. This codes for CSVGTGGNTEAFF.

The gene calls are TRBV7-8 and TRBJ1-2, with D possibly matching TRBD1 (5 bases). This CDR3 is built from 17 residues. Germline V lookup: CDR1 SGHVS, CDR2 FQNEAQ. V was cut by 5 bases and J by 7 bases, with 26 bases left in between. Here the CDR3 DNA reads TGTGCCAGCAGCACTCGGACAAGTCCACAATGGGGAGGTGGCTACACCTTC. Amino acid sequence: CASSTRTSPQWGGGYTF.

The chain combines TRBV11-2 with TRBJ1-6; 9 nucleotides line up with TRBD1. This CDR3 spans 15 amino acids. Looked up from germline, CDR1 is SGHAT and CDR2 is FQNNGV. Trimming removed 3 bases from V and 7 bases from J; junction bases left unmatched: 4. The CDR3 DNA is TGTGCCAGCAGCTTCGCCGGGACAGGGAATTCACCCCTCCACTTT. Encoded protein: CASSFAGTGNSPLHF.

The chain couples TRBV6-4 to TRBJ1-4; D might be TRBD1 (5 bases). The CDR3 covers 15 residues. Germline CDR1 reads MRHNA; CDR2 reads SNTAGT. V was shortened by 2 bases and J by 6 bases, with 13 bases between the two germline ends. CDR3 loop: CASSDGGFRDEKLFF. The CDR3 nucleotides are TGTGCCAGCAGTGACGGGGGGTTCAGGGATGAAAAACTGTTTTTT.

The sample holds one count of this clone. The CDR3 DNA is TGCGCCAGCAGTCCCCGCCGTGCGGGAGAAAAGGATACGCAGTATTTT. Translation: CASSPRRAGEKDTQYF. The V gene is TRBV23-1, the J gene TRBJ2-3, with 7 bases that match TRBD2. TRBV23-1 is sorted into the ORF group, with uncertain function. This CDR3 spans 16 amino acids. J lost 6 bases, V lost 4 bases, and 13 bases had no gene match.

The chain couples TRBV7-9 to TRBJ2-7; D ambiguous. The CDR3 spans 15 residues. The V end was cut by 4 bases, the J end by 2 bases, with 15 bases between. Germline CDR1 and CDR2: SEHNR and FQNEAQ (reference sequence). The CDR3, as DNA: TGTGCCAGCAGCTCCACCGTCTGGGCGCCCTACGAGCAGTACTTC. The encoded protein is CASSSTVWAPYEQYF.

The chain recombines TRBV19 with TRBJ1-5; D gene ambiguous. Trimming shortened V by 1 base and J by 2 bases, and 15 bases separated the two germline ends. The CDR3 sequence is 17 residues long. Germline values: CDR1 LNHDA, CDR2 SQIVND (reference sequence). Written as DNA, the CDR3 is TGTGCCAGTAGTATAGTGGGGTACCACGGGGGCAATCAGCCCCAGCATTTT. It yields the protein CASSIVGYHGGNQPQHF.

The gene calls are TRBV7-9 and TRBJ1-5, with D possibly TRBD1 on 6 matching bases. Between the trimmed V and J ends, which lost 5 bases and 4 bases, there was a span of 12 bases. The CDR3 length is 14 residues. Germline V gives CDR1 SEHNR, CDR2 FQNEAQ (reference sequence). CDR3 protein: CASSLNRVNQPQHF. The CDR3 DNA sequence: TGTGCCAGCAGCCTAAACAGGGTAAATCAGCCCCAGCATTTT. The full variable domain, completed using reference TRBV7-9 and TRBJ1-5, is DTGVSQNPRHKITKRGQNVTFRCDPISEHNRLYWYRQTLGQGPEFLTYFQNEAQLEKSRLLSDRFSAERPKGSFSTLEIQRTEQGDSAMYLCASSLNRVNQPQHFGDGTRLSIL.

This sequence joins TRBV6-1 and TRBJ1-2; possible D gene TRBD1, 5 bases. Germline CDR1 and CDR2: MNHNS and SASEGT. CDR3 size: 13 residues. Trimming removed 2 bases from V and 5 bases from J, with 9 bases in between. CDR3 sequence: CASSEPGGYGYTF. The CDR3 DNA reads TGTGCCAGCAGTGAACCGGGGGGGTATGGCTACACCTTC.

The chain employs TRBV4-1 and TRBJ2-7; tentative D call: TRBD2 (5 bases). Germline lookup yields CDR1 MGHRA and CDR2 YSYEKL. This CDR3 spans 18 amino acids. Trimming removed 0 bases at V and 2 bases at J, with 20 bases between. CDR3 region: CASSQDSGASGVTYEQYF. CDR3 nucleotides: TGCGCCAGCAGCCAAGATAGTGGTGCGAGCGGAGTTACCTACGAGCAGTACTTC.

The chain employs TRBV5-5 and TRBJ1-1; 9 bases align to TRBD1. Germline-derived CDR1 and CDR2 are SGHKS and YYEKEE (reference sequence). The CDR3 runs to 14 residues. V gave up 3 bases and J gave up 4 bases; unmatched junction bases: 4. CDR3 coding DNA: TGTGCCAGCAGCTGGGGACAGGGTGGCACTGAAGCTTTCTTT. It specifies CASSWGQGGTEAFF.

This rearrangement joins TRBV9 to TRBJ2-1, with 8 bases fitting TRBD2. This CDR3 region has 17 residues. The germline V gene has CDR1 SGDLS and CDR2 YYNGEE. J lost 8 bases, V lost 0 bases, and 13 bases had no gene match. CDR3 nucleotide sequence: TGTGCCAGCAGCGTAGGATTAGCGGGACCCACTCTAGATGAGCAGTTCTTC. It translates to CASSVGLAGPTLDEQFF.

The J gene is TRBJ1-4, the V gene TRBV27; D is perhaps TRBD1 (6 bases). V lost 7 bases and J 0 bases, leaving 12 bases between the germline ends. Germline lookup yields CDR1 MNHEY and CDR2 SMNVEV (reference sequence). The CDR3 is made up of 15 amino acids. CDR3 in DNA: TGTGCCAGCAAAAGAGGGGGGGCAACTAATGAAAAACTGTTTTTT. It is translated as CASKRGGATNEKLFF.

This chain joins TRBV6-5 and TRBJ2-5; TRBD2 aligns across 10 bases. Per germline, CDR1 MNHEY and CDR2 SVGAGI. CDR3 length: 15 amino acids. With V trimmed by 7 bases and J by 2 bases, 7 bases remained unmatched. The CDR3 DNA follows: TGTGCCAGCAAGGTAGCGGGGGGCCTACAAGAGACCCAGTACTTC. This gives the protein CASKVAGGLQETQYF.

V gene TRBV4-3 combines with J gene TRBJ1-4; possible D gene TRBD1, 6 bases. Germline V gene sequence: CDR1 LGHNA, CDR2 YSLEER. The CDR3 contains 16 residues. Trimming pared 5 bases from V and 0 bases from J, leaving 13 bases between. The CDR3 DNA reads TGCGCCAGCAGCTCCCGGACAGCCTCAACTAATGAAAAACTGTTTTTT. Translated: CASSSRTASTNEKLFF.

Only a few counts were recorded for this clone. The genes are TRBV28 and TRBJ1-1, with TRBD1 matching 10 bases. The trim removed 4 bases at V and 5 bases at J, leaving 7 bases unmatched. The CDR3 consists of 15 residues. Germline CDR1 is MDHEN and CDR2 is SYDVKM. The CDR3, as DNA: TGTGCCAGCAGTTCTACCGGGACAGGGGATACTGAAGCTTTCTTT. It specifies CASSSTGTGDTEAFF. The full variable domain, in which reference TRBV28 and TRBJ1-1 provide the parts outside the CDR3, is DVKVTQSSRYLVKRTGEKVFLECVQDMDHENMFWYRQDPGLGLRLIYFSYDVKMKEKGDIPEGYSVSREKKERFSLILESASTNQTSMYLCASSSTGTGDTEAFFGQGTRLTVV.

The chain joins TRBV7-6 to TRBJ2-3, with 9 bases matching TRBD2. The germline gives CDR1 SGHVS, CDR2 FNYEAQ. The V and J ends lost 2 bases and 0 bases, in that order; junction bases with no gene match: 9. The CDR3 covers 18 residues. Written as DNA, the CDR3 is TGTGCCAGCAGCTTATGGGCTAGCGGGGACGCTAGCACAGATACGCAGTATTTT. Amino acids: CASSLWASGDASTDTQYF. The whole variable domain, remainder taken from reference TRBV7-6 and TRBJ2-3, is GAGVSQSPRYKVTKRGQDVALRCDPISGHVSLYWYRQALGQGPEFLTYFNYEAQQDKSGLPNDRFSAERPEGSISTLTIQRTEQRDSAMYRCASSLWASGDASTDTQYFGPGTRLTVL.

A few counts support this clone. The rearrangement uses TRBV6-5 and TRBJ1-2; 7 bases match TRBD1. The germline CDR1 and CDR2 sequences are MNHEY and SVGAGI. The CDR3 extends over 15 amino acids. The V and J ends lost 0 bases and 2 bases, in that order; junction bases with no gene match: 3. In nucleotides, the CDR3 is TGTGCCAGCAGTTACTCCCTCAGGGGGAACTATGGCTACACCTTC. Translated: CASSYSLRGNYGYTF.

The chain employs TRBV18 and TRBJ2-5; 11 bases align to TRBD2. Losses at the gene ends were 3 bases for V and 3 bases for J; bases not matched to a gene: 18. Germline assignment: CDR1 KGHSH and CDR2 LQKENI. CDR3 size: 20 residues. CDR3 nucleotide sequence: TGTGCCAGCTCACCTAACGAGGGCCTACTAGCGGGAGAAAAGAAAGAGACCCAGTACTTC. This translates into CASSPNEGLLAGEKKETQYF. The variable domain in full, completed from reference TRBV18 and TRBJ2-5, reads NAGVMQNPRHLVRRRGQEARLRCSPMKGHSHVYWYRQLPEEGLKFMVYLQKENIIDESGMPKERFSAEFPKEGPSILRIQQVVRGDSAAYFCASSPNEGLLAGEKKETQYFGPGTRLLVL.

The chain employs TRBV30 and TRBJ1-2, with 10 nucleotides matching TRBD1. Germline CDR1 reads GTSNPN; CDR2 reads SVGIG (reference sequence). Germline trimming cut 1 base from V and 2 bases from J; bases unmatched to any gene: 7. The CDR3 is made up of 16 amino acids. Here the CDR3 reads CAWSGGDRGSNYGYTF. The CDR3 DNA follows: TGTGCCTGGAGTGGGGGGGACAGGGGATCCAACTATGGCTACACCTTC.

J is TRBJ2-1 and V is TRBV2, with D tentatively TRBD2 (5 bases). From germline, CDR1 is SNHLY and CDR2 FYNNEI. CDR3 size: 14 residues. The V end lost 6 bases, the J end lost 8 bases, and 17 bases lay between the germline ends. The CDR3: CASSRLADSDEQFF. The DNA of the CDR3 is TGTGCCAGCAGCCGGCTAGCAGACTCGGATGAGCAGTTCTTC.

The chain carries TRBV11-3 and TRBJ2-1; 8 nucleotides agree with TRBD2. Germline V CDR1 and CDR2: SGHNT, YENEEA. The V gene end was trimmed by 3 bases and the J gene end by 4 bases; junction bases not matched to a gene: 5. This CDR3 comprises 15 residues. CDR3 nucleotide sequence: TGTGCCAGCAGCTTTTCGACTAGCGCATACAATGAGCAGTTCTTC. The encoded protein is CASSFSTSAYNEQFF.

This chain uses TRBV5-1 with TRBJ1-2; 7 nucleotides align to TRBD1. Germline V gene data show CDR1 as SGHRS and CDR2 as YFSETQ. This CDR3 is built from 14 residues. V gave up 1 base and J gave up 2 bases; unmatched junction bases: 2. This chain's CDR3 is CASSLLQGNYGYTF. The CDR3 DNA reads TGCGCCAGCAGCTTGTTACAGGGGAACTATGGCTACACCTTC.

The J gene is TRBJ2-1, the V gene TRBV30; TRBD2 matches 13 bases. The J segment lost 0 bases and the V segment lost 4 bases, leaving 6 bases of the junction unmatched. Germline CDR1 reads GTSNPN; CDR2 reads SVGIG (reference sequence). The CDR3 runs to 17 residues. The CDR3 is CAWMGLAGISSYNEQFF. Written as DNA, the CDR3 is TGTGCCTGGATGGGACTAGCGGGAATAAGCTCCTACAATGAGCAGTTCTTC. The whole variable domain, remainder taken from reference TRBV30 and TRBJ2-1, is SQTIHQWPATLVQPVGSPLSLECTVEGTSNPNLYWYRQAAGRGLQLLFYSVGIGQISSEVPQNLSASRPQDRQFILSSKKLLLSDSGFYLCAWMGLAGISSYNEQFFGPGTRLTVL.

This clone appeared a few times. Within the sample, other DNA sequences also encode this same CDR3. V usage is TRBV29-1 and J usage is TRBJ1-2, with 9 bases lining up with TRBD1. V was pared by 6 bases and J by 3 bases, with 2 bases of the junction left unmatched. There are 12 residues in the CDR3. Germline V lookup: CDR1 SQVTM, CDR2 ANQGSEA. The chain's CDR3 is CSVGDRDYGYTF. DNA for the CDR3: TGCAGCGTGGGGGACAGGGACTATGGCTACACCTTC.